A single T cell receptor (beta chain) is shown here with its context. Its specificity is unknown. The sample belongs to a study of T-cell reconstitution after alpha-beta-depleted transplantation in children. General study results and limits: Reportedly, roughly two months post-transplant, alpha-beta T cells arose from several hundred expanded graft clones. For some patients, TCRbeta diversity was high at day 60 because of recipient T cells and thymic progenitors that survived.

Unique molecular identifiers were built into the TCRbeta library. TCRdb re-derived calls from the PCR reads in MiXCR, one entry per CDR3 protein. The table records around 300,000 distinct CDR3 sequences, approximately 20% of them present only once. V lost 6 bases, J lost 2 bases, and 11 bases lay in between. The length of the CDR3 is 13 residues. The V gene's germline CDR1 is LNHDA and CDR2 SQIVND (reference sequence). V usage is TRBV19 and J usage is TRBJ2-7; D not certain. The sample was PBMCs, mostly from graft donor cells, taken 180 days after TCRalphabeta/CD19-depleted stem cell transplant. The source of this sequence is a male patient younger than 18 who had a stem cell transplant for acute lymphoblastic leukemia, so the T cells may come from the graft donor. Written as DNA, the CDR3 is TGTGCCAGTAGCCCTGCGGACCCCTACGAGCAGTACTTC. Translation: CASSPADPYEQYF.